Listed below are T cell receptor beta chains from one sample, sequenced in a study of T-cell reconstitution after alpha-beta-depleted transplantation in children. TCRdb re-derived calls from the PCR reads in MiXCR, one entry per CDR3 protein. The data hold fewer than 550,000 distinct CDR3 sequences, with roughly a tenth observed a single time. The sample in question was PBMCs from the stem cell graft donor, obtained from the stem cell graft. These receptors came from a human donor who donated a stem cell graft to a child with acute myeloid leukemia. Each CDR3 is given with its conserved first and last residue. A D gene is named only where the DNA matches it firmly. Some rows mark clone size as missing; the rest say once, few, many or name a class of expanded clone.

size: few
D: .
V: TRBV7-8
J: TRBJ1-2
CDR3: CASSSWTDYGYTF
DNA: TGTGCCAGCAGCTCCTGGACAGACTATGGCTACACCTTC

size: many
D: .
V: TRBV5-1
J: TRBJ2-3
CDR3: CASSLGTPTDTQYF
DNA: TGCGCCAGCAGCTTGGGGACCCCCACAGATACGCAGTATTTT

size: .
D: .
V: TRBV11-2
J: TRBJ1-2
CDR3: CASSPNLPTRPNYGYTF
DNA: TGTGCCAGCAGTCCCAACTTGCCGACAAGACCGAACTATGGCTACACCTTC

size: few
D: .
V: TRBV27
J: TRBJ2-1
CDR3: CASSLTGLGAYNEQFF
DNA: TGTGCCAGCAGTTTAACGGGACTGGGGGCCTACAATGAGCAGTTCTTC

size: few
D: .
V: TRBV25-1
J: TRBJ2-1
CDR3: CAASSGLREPPLNEQFF
DNA: TGTGCCGCCAGCAGTGGTCTCCGGGAGCCCCCACTCAATGAGCAGTTCTTC

size: .
D: TRBD2
V: TRBV19
J: TRBJ2-1
CDR3: CASRELAGAYNEQFF
DNA: TGTGCCAGTAGAGAACTAGCGGGAGCGTACAATGAGCAGTTCTTC

size: many
D: TRBD2
V: TRBV12-3/TRBV12-4
J: TRBJ2-7
CDR3: CASSSGTSGIRTYEQYF
DNA: TGTGCCAGCAGTTCCGGGACTAGCGGGATCCGGACCTACGAGCAGTACTTC

size: .
D: TRBD2
V: TRBV9
J: TRBJ2-3
CDR3: CASSPRDYNTDTQYF
DNA: TGTGCCAGCAGCCCCCGGGACTACAACACAGATACGCAGTATTTT

size: few
D: .
V: TRBV12-5
J: TRBJ1-4
CDR3: CASGWAGVRKLFF
DNA: TGTGCTAGTGGTTGGGCAGGGGTTAGGAAACTGTTTTTT

size: many
D: .
V: TRBV5-1
J: TRBJ2-2
CDR3: CASTVGDDTGELFF
DNA: TGCGCCAGCACGGTGGGGGATGACACCGGGGAGCTGTTTTTT

size: few
D: TRBD1
V: TRBV7-9
J: TRBJ1-6
CDR3: CASSRTLGGQVSPLHF
DNA: TGTGCCAGCAGCCGTACGTTGGGGGGACAGGTTTCACCCCTCCACTTT

size: few
D: TRBD1
V: TRBV4-2
J: TRBJ2-1
CDR3: CASSQGQGADNEQFF
DNA: TGTGCCAGCAGCCAAGGACAGGGGGCGGACAATGAGCAGTTCTTC

size: .
D: TRBD1
V: TRBV5-1
J: TRBJ2-7
CDR3: CASSLDPNVGQGRIYEQYF
DNA: TGCGCCAGCAGCTTGGATCCCAACGTGGGACAGGGCCGTATATACGAGCAGTACTTC

size: few
D: TRBD1
V: TRBV20-1
J: TRBJ2-1
CDR3: CSALKVLGTGFDTGYNEQFF
DNA: TGCAGTGCCCTAAAGGTCCTAGGGACAGGGTTCGACACGGGCTACAATGAGCAGTTCTTC

size: .
D: .
V: TRBV7-6
J: TRBJ2-7
CDR3: CASSPRAWNEQYF
DNA: TGTGCCAGCAGCCCCCGGGCCTGGAACGAGCAGTACTTC

size: few
D: TRBD1
V: TRBV6-1
J: TRBJ2-7
CDR3: CASASTGESYEQYF
DNA: TGTGCCAGCGCTTCCACAGGGGAATCCTACGAGCAGTACTTC

size: few
D: .
V: TRBV6-6
J: TRBJ1-4
CDR3: CASRDSEKLFF
DNA: TGTGCCAGCAGGGACAGCGAAAAACTGTTTTTT

size: few
D: TRBD2
V: TRBV4-3
J: TRBJ2-1
CDR3: CASSQDLGGGDNEQFF
DNA: TGCGCCAGCAGCCAAGATCTCGGGGGGGGTGACAATGAGCAGTTCTTC

size: few
D: TRBD2
V: TRBV7-9
J: TRBJ2-1
CDR3: CASSRGVSHNEQFF
DNA: TGTGCCAGCAGCCGGGGGGTGTCACACAATGAGCAGTTCTTC

size: few
D: TRBD1
V: TRBV20-1
J: TRBJ2-4
CDR3: CSAGWTGGENIQYF
DNA: TGCAGTGCTGGGTGGACAGGGGGCGAAAACATTCAGTACTTC

size: .
D: .
V: TRBV20-1
J: TRBJ2-3
CDR3: CSALDSLSTDTQYF
DNA: TGCAGTGCTCTCGACAGCCTTAGCACAGATACGCAGTATTTT

size: .
D: TRBD2
V: TRBV5-5
J: TRBJ2-1
CDR3: CASSLGILAAFNEQFF
DNA: TGTGCCAGCAGCTTGGGTATACTAGCGGCGTTCAATGAGCAGTTCTTC

size: .
D: .
V: TRBV11-1
J: TRBJ1-1
CDR3: CASSLVEELNTEAFF
DNA: TGTGCCAGCAGCTTAGTTGAGGAGCTGAACACTGAAGCTTTCTTT

size: few
D: .
V: TRBV20-1
J: TRBJ2-2
CDR3: CSALGSRTGELFF
DNA: TGCAGTGCTCTCGGATCCAGGACCGGGGAGCTGTTTTTT

size: few
D: .
V: TRBV24-1
J: TRBJ2-1
CDR3: CATSDRGGSGNEQFF
DNA: TGTGCCACCAGTGATCGAGGGGGGTCTGGAAATGAGCAGTTCTTC

size: .
D: TRBD1
V: TRBV5-4
J: TRBJ1-2
CDR3: CASSRGTDNYGYTF
DNA: TGTGCCAGCAGCCGTGGGACAGACAACTATGGCTACACCTTC

size: .
D: TRBD1
V: TRBV20-1
J: TRBJ2-3
CDR3: CSAPTPGQNTDTQYF
DNA: TGCAGTGCGCCCACCCCGGGACAGAACACAGATACGCAGTATTTT

size: few
D: .
V: TRBV5-6
J: TRBJ2-1
CDR3: CASSLQHNEQFF
DNA: TGTGCCAGCAGCCTGCAGCACAATGAGCAGTTCTTC

size: few
D: .
V: TRBV6-1
J: TRBJ2-5
CDR3: CASKRSGVVVETQYF
DNA: TGTGCCAGCAAGAGATCAGGGGTAGTGGTCGAGACCCAGTACTTC

size: few
D: .
V: TRBV20-1
J: TRBJ2-1
CDR3: CSQSREGAYNEQFF
DNA: TGCAGCCAGAGCCGGGAGGGGGCGTACAATGAGCAGTTCTTC

size: .
D: TRBD1
V: TRBV7-9
J: TRBJ1-4
CDR3: CASSLEDRSSNEKLFF
DNA: TGTGCCAGCAGCTTAGAGGACAGGTCATCTAATGAAAAACTGTTTTTT

size: .
D: TRBD1
V: TRBV29-1
J: TRBJ1-1
CDR3: CSVMGVLGQGADEAFF
DNA: TGCAGCGTAATGGGGGTCTTGGGGCAGGGGGCCGATGAAGCTTTCTTT

size: many
D: TRBD2
V: TRBV9
J: TRBJ2-1
CDR3: CASSATSGSPLANEQFF
DNA: TGTGCCAGCAGCGCGACTAGCGGGAGTCCCCTAGCGAATGAGCAGTTCTTC

size: .
D: .
V: TRBV5-6
J: TRBJ1-1
CDR3: CASSLYSSIRGKNTEAFF
DNA: TGTGCCAGCAGCTTGTATTCATCGATAAGGGGGAAGAACACTGAAGCTTTCTTT

size: many
D: TRBD2
V: TRBV20-1
J: TRBJ2-1
CDR3: CSAPSGTSSYNEQFF
DNA: TGCAGTGCTCCCTCCGGGACTAGCTCCTACAATGAGCAGTTCTTC

size: few
D: TRBD1
V: TRBV5-1
J: TRBJ1-5
CDR3: CASSPQDRGSNQPQHF
DNA: TGCGCCAGCAGCCCTCAAGACAGGGGAAGCAATCAGCCCCAGCATTTT

size: many
D: .
V: TRBV12-3/TRBV12-4
J: TRBJ1-1
CDR3: CASSFGSASTEAFF
DNA: TGTGCCAGCAGTTTCGGGTCTGCGAGCACTGAAGCTTTCTTT

size: few
D: .
V: TRBV6-5
J: TRBJ2-7
CDR3: CASSYGGPPNEQYF
DNA: TGTGCCAGCAGTTACGGCGGACCTCCTAACGAGCAGTACTTC

size: few
D: .
V: TRBV5-6
J: TRBJ2-7
CDR3: CASSLLVFSSTLRDSYEQYF
DNA: TGTGCCAGCAGCTTGTTAGTTTTTTCCTCGACGTTGCGGGACTCCTACGAGCAGTACTTC